This entry describes one T cell receptor beta chain. CDR3 length equals 19 residues. This sample was taken from a study of cytomegalovirus exposure and HLA in healthy donors. Profiling relied on immunoSEQ multiplex PCR, and the TCRdb table lists in-frame clones only, not all of them. The data show tens of thousands of clones, with approximately 94% seen just once and under 4% held by the top ten. The TCR was taken from a woman aged 18-30 years in good health and CMV-seropositive. The V and J genes are TRBV21-1 and TRBJ1-5; the D call TRBD1 from the table was never checked on the DNA. TRBV21-1 represents a pseudogene. The specimen sequenced was PBMCs. The CDR3, as DNA: TGTGCCAGCAATGGAGGTTGGCAGGGGGCACTTTATAGCAATCAGCCCCAGCATTTT. It is translated as CASNGGWQGALYSNQPQHF.